The source of this TCR beta chain is a study of cytomegalovirus exposure and HLA in healthy donors. At the level of the study: The Caucasian-associated ancestry cluster held over 65% of roughly 370 genotyped donors. Study-wide findings and caveats: Productive rates of about 87% or about 30% were seen for most TCR beta V segments in an earlier analysis.

This CDR3 is built from 15 residues. The germline gives CDR1 MDHEN, CDR2 SYDVKM. With 5 bases clipped from V and 5 bases from J, the junction kept 8 bases outside the gene matches. In its sample, this clone was seen once. The antigen remains undetermined. PCR was performed using 60 Vbeta and 13 Jbeta primers. Produced via immunoSEQ multiplex PCR; TCRdb's table is partial and in-frame only. The table lists about 200,000 clones, around 79% of them singletons. The J gene is TRBJ2-5, the V gene TRBV28, with 10 bases matching TRBD1. The receptor was isolated from a male donor in good health and CMV-seropositive. Input material: PBMCs. CDR3 DNA: TGTGCCAGCAGTAGGACAGGGGGACAGGGGGAGACCCAGTACTTC. Protein product: CASSRTGGQGETQYF.